This passage covers 28 T cell receptor beta chains from one sample sequenced in a study of blood T cell repertoires in COVID-19. Sequenced by immunoSEQ multiplex PCR; TCRdb stores in-frame clones only, minus some. The repertoire holds about 200,000 clones, with about 81% as singletons. Specimen: peripheral blood. Every receptor here comes from a woman aged 80 or over with COVID-19, enrolled during active disease.

V gene TRBV19 combines with J gene TRBJ1-5, with 11 bases matching TRBD1. Germline CDR1 is LNHDA and CDR2 is SQIVND (reference sequence). The CDR3 sequence is 16 residues long. The junction had 6 bases not matched to a gene; V was cut back by 5 bases and J by 3 bases. The CDR3 reads CASSPGDRGNNQPQHF. CDR3 in DNA: TGTGCCAGTAGTCCGGGGGACAGGGGGAACAATCAGCCCCAGCATTTT.

The chain couples TRBV2 to TRBJ2-1; D gene uncertain. Germline CDR1 and CDR2: SNHLY and FYNNEI. The CDR3 consists of 15 residues. V shed 0 bases and J shed 3 bases, with 9 bases lying between them. The CDR3 DNA follows: TGTGCCAGCAGTGAAGCTGGCGGCCTCTACAATGAGCAGTTCTTC. It specifies CASSEAGGLYNEQFF.

This chain joins TRBV5-1 and TRBJ1-1; 8 bases align to TRBD1. Per the germline V gene, CDR1 is SGHRS and CDR2 is YFSETQ. Trimming at V came to 0 bases and at J to 4 bases, leaving 8 bases not matched to a gene. The CDR3 spans 16 residues. CDR3 bases: TGCGCCAGCAGCTTGGATACTCTCACAGGGGGCACTGAAGCTTTCTTT. It translates to CASSLDTLTGGTEAFF.

The chain recombines TRBV6-5 with TRBJ1-5; 7 nucleotides line up with TRBD1. Germline-derived CDR1 and CDR2 are MNHEY and SVGAGI. The V gene end was trimmed by 6 bases and the J gene end by 5 bases; junction bases not matched to a gene: 4. The CDR3 is 13 residues long. CDR3 coding DNA: TGTGCCAGCAGAGGACAGGAGCATCAGCCCCAGCATTTT. This gives the protein CASRGQEHQPQHF.

V and J are TRBV20-1 and TRBJ1-2; maybe TRBD1 (6 bases). The length of the CDR3 is 14 residues. The germline gives CDR1 DFQATT, CDR2 SNEGSKA (reference sequence). Deletions cut 3 bases from V and 3 bases from J, with 14 bases between. In DNA, the CDR3 is TGCAGTGCTAGTTTTGGGGGCTATGACTATGGCTACACCTTC. Amino acid sequence: CSASFGGYDYGYTF.

Concerning this clone: One end of the junction is discordant with germline, which a read error may explain. The chain recombines TRBV5-1 with TRBJ1-6; no reliable D call. Germline loops: CDR1 SGHRS, CDR2 YFSETQ. CDR3 length equals 16 residues. As DNA, the CDR3 is TGCGCCAGCAGCTTGGTTGTATTCTCCGATAATTCACCCCTCCACTTT. Its translation is CASSLVVFSDNSPLHF.

V usage is TRBV5-1 and J usage is TRBJ1-1, with D maybe TRBD1 (6 bases). CDR3 length: 13 residues. The V gene's germline CDR1 is SGHRS and CDR2 YFSETQ. V dropped 2 bases and J dropped 4 bases, with 9 bases sitting between them. The CDR3 DNA is TGCGCCAGCAGCTTCAGGGGTGGCACTGAAGCTTTCTTT. Translating it yields CASSFRGGTEAFF. Combining the CDR3 with reference TRBV5-1 and TRBJ1-1 gives the whole variable domain KAGVTQTPRYLIKTRGQQVTLSCSPISGHRSVSWYQQTPGQGLQFLFEYFSETQRNKGNFPGRFSGRQFSNSRSEMNVSTLELGDSALYLCASSFRGGTEAFFGQGTRLTVV.

This sequence joins TRBV19 and TRBJ1-1, with 7 bases that match TRBD1. Germline lookup yields CDR1 LNHDA and CDR2 SQIVND (reference sequence). The V segment lost 7 bases and the J segment 1 base; nucleotides outside the gene matches: 9. The CDR3 consists of 15 residues. CDR3 protein: CASKPPTGPNTEAFF. For the CDR3, the DNA is TGTGCCAGTAAACCCCCGACAGGGCCGAACACTGAAGCTTTCTTT.

Regarding this clone: The sample has other DNA sequences that encode this CDR3 too. This chain connects TRBV18 to TRBJ1-1, with TRBD1 as a possible D gene (5 bases). Germline CDR1 reads KGHSH; CDR2 reads LQKENI. V gave up 2 bases and J gave up 3 bases, with 7 bases separating them. The length of the CDR3 is 13 residues. CDR3: CASSPGGDTEAFF. The CDR3 DNA reads TGTGCCAGCTCACCAGGGGGGGACACTGAAGCTTTCTTT.

The chain couples TRBV5-6 to TRBJ1-3; 9 bases are shared with TRBD1. CDR3 size: 14 residues. Unmatched junction bases numbered 2, after V lost 3 bases and J lost 4 bases. CDR1 is SGHDT, CDR2 YYEEEE, per germline. In DNA form, the CDR3 reads TGTGCCAGCAGCTGGGGACAGGGAGGAAACACCATATATTTT. This translates into CASSWGQGGNTIYF.

The V gene is TRBV18, the J gene TRBJ2-5; 7 bases fit TRBD1. Germline CDR1 and CDR2: KGHSH and LQKENI. J gave up 2 bases and V 3 bases, and 3 bases lay outside the gene matches. The CDR3 loop spans 14 amino acids. The CDR3, as DNA: TGTGCCAGCTCACCTGGACAGGAACAAGAGACCCAGTACTTC. It yields the protein CASSPGQEQETQYF.

The chain is built from TRBV7-9 and TRBJ1-2; 8 bases match TRBD1. Looked up from germline, CDR1 is SEHNR and CDR2 is FQNEAQ (reference sequence). The CDR3 is made up of 15 amino acids. V dropped 4 bases and J dropped 0; count of bases not matched to a gene: 4. The CDR3 spells CASSSRGQANYGYTF. CDR3 in DNA: TGTGCCAGCAGCTCCCGGGGACAGGCTAACTATGGCTACACCTTC.

The CDR3 DNA reads TGTGCCAGCGGGTGGGGGGACACCGGGGAGCTGTTTTTT. Its protein is CASGWGDTGELFF. The chain joins TRBV6-5 to TRBJ2-2, with TRBD2 as a possible D gene (6 bases). Germline lookup yields CDR1 MNHEY and CDR2 SVGAGI. V was pared by 8 bases and J by 3 bases, with 10 bases between. The CDR3 length is 13 residues.

This clone occurred a few times. The J gene is TRBJ1-1, the V gene TRBV12-3 or TRBV12-4; possibly TRBD1 for D (5 bases). The length of the CDR3 is 13 residues. Trimming removed 3 bases from V and 5 bases from J, with 10 bases in between. CDR3 loop: CASSFLGLTEAFF. DNA for the CDR3: TGTGCCAGCAGTTTTCTGGGGCTAACTGAAGCTTTCTTT.

The genes are TRBV7-8 and TRBJ1-1; D is undetermined. From germline, CDR1 is SGHVS and CDR2 FQNEAQ. CDR3 length: 13 residues. Trimming cost V 3 bases and J 1 base, with 6 bases left between them. DNA of the CDR3: TGTGCCAGCAGCTTCCCAGGGAACACTGAAGCTTTCTTT. Its protein is CASSFPGNTEAFF.

The table lists this clone with a count of one. The CDR3 DNA sequence: TGTGCCAGCAGCCGCAGTGAGGTAGGTCAGGGCTACACCTTC. It encodes CASSRSEVGQGYTF. V usage is TRBV7-9 and J usage is TRBJ1-2; the D is unclear. This CDR3 is 14 amino acids long. Trimming shortened V by 5 bases and J by 8 bases, and 18 bases separated the two germline ends. Looked up from germline, CDR1 is SEHNR and CDR2 is FQNEAQ (reference sequence).

CDR3 bases: TGTGCCAGTAGTATGCGAGGTTTCTACGAGCAGTACTTC. The encoded protein is CASSMRGFYEQYF. V is TRBV19 and J is TRBJ2-7; D remains ambiguous. The CDR3 loop spans 13 amino acids. Trimming removed 3 bases from V and 3 bases from J, with 9 bases in between. Germline loops: CDR1 LNHDA, CDR2 SQIVND (reference sequence).

The chain has TRBV18 and TRBJ2-1; tentatively, D is TRBD2 (5 bases). Germline CDR1 KGHSH, CDR2 LQKENI. The V gene lost 3 bases and the J gene lost 9 bases, with 12 bases spanning the gap. The CDR3 has 13 amino acids. Here the CDR3 reads CASSPSSSGEQFF. DNA of the CDR3: TGTGCCAGCTCACCCTCTAGCTCCGGTGAGCAGTTCTTC.

The genes are TRBV10-3 and TRBJ2-3; a weak D match, TRBD2 (6 bases). The ends were cut back, 6 bases at V and 5 bases at J, with 9 bases in the middle. CDR3 length: 12 residues. Germline V gene lookup returns CDR1 ENHRY and CDR2 SYGVKD. DNA for the CDR3: TGTGCCATCAGCGACGGGGGAGATACGCAGTATTTT. Amino acid sequence: CAISDGGDTQYF.

This rearrangement joins TRBV4-1 to TRBJ2-6, with a tentative D call TRBD1 (5 bases). Germline V lookup: CDR1 MGHRA, CDR2 YSYEKL. Trimming pared 0 bases from V and 2 bases from J, leaving 20 bases between. CDR3 length: 20 amino acids. CDR3 in DNA: TGCGCCAGCAGCCAAGATTCAGGGCAGGGTGGCGGTACTGGGGCCAACGTCCTGACTTTC. Its protein is CASSQDSGQGGGTGANVLTF.

This chain links TRBV6-5 with TRBJ1-2, with 7 bases matching TRBD1. Germline V gene lookup returns CDR1 MNHEY and CDR2 SVGAGI. This CDR3 comprises 13 residues. Losses at the gene ends were 7 bases for V and 3 bases for J; bases not matched to a gene: 5. The CDR3 DNA reads as TGTGCCAGCAAGCGCGGGACAGACTATGGCTACACCTTC. Amino acid sequence: CASKRGTDYGYTF.

This clone was recorded once. The CDR3 reads CASSSGSGGINSPLHF. The CDR3 DNA follows: TGTGCCAGCAGCTCGGGGTCGGGGGGGATTAATTCACCCCTCCACTTT. The J gene is TRBJ1-6, the V gene TRBV7-9; a weak D match, TRBD1 (5 bases). Trimming cost V 4 bases and J 6 bases, with 16 bases left between them. Per germline, CDR1 SEHNR and CDR2 FQNEAQ (reference sequence). CDR3 size: 16 residues.

V and J are TRBV29-1 and TRBJ2-1, with D perhaps TRBD2 (7 bases). The germline gives CDR1 SQVTM, CDR2 ANQGSEA. V lost 3 bases, J lost 4 bases, and 19 bases lay in between. The CDR3 has 16 amino acids. In DNA, the CDR3 is TGCAGCGTTGATCCGGGGGGCCTCCGAGGGTACAATGAGCAGTTCTTC. As protein: CSVDPGGLRGYNEQFF.

The rearrangement links TRBV28 to TRBJ1-1; 7 positions agree with TRBD1. The CDR3 runs to 17 residues. J gave up 1 base and V 5 bases, and 13 bases lay outside the gene matches. Germline lookup yields CDR1 MDHEN and CDR2 SYDVKM. CDR3 DNA: TGTGCCAGCAGTCCTCATTATGGCCGGGACAGGAACACTGAAGCTTTCTTT. It is translated as CASSPHYGRDRNTEAFF.

The chain uses TRBV3-1 (or the pseudogene TRBV3-2) and TRBJ1-1; possible D gene TRBD1, 6 bases. The CDR3 totals 15 residues. Germline V lookup: CDR1 LGHDT, CDR2 YNNKEL (reference sequence). V lost 0 bases and J 4 bases, leaving 12 bases between the germline ends. For the CDR3, the DNA is TGTGCCAGCAGCCAAGAAGGTCAGGGGAGCACTGAAGCTTTCTTT. Encoded protein: CASSQEGQGSTEAFF.

The chain recombines TRBV28 with TRBJ2-7; 7 bases fit TRBD1. The V segment lost 5 bases and the J segment 2 bases; nucleotides outside the gene matches: 6. The CDR3 has 14 amino acids. Germline CDR1 reads MDHEN; CDR2 reads SYDVKM. CDR3 sequence: CASSNRGPTYEQYF. CDR3 nucleotide sequence: TGTGCCAGCAGTAACAGGGGTCCAACCTACGAGCAGTACTTC.

As for this clone: A single base separates this from a much larger clone, so it may be a read error. The chain uses TRBV7-9 and TRBJ1-2; weak D call: TRBD1 (5 bases). V gave up 5 bases and J gave up 1 base, with 8 bases separating them. The CDR3 loop spans 13 amino acids. In germline, CDR1 is SEHNR, CDR2 FQNEAQ (reference sequence). CDR3 region: CASSPQVNYGYTF. For the CDR3, the DNA is TGTGCCAGCAGCCCACAGGTTAACTATGGCTACACCTTC. The whole variable domain, remainder taken from reference TRBV7-9 and TRBJ1-2, is DTGVSQNPRHKITKRGQNVTFRCDPISEHNRLYWYRQTLGQGPEFLTYFQNEAQLEKSRLLSDRFSAERPKGSFSTLEIQRTEQGDSAMYLCASSPQVNYGYTFGSGTRLTVV.

This clone was counted a single time. The chain joins TRBV5-6 to TRBJ1-5, with D maybe TRBD1 (6 bases). The CDR3 contains 15 residues. Between the trimmed V and J ends, which lost 4 bases and 2 bases, there was a span of 13 bases. CDR1 SGHDT and CDR2 YYEEEE come from the germline V gene. CDR3 in amino acids: CASSPRPGGNQPQHF. Here the CDR3 DNA reads TGTGCCAGCAGCCCCCGACCAGGGGGCAATCAGCCCCAGCATTTT.